This T cell receptor beta chain was sequenced during a study of cytomegalovirus exposure and HLA in healthy donors. Note on this clone: Its target is not known.

This PCR relied on a set of 60 Vbeta primers and 13 Jbeta primers. TCRdb keeps only in-frame clones here, not all; method: immunoSEQ multiplex PCR. The table lists some 100,000 clones, about 70% of them singletons. CDR3 length equals 18 residues. The ends were cut back, 4 bases at V and 2 bases at J, with 18 bases in the middle. Germline lookup yields CDR1 MNHNS and CDR2 SASEGT. Study-wide findings and caveats: DRB1 had the most TCR associations and HLA-C the fewest, a later analysis found, with rates varying by HLA locus. A later analysis showed that HLA-associated TCR beta chains had undergone more clonal expansion than equally common others.

V usage is TRBV6-1 and J usage is TRBJ2-6; D is possibly TRBD2 (6 bases). Specimen: PBMCs. The receptor was isolated from a woman between 40 and 55 years old in good health and CMV-seropositive. The CDR3 region is CASSGLGGGPPGANVLTF. Written as DNA, the CDR3 is TGTGCCAGCAGTGGGCTGGGAGGTGGGCCTCCTGGGGCCAACGTCCTGACTTTC.